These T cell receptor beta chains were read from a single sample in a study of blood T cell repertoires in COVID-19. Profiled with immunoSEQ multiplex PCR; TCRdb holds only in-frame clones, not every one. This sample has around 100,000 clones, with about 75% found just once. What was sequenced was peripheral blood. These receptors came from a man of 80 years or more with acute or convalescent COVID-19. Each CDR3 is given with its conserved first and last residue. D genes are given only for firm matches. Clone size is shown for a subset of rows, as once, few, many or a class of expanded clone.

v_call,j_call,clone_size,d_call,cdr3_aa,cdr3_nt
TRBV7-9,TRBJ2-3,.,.,CASSFQAATTDTQYF,TGTGCCAGCAGCTTCCAAGCGGCGACCACAGATACGCAGTATTTT
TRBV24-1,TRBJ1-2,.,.,CATSGQVGGYTF,TGTGCCACCAGTGGACAGGTCGGTGGCTACACCTTC
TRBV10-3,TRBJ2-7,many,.,CAISEEGVALRTQYF,TGTGCCATCAGTGAGGAGGGGGTGGCCCTAAGGACGCAGTACTTC
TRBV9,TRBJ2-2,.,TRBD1,CASSVTAGQATGELFF,TGTGCCAGCAGCGTTACCGCGGGACAGGCTACCGGGGAGCTGTTTTTT
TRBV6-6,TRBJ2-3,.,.,CASSAGTDTQYF,TGTGCCAGCAGTGCAGGGACAGATACGCAGTATTTT
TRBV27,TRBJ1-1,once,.,CASSLSEGRNTEAFF,TGTGCCAGCAGTTTATCGGAGGGCCGGAACACTGAAGCTTTCTTT
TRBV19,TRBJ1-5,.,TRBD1,CASSIGQGNQPQHF,TGTGCCAGTAGTATCGGACAGGGCAACCAGCCCCAGCATTTT
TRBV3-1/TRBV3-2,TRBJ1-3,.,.,CASEGGNTIYF,TGTGCCAGCGAGGGTGGAAACACCATATATTTT
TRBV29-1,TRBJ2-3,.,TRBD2,CSVPPTSGSGYTQYF,TGCAGCGTTCCCCCGACTAGCGGGAGTGGATATACGCAGTATTTT
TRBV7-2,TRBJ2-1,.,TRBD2,CASSLETSSEQFF,TGTGCCAGCAGCTTGGAGACTAGCTCAGAGCAGTTCTTC
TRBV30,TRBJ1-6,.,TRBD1,CAWAGQGYSPLHF,TGTGCCTGGGCGGGACAGGGTTATTCACCCCTCCACTTT
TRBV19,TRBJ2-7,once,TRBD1,CASSMGTGTGAAEQYF,TGTGCCAGTAGTATGGGTACCGGGACAGGGGCAGCCGAGCAGTACTTC
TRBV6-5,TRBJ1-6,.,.,CASRYSGGRDSPLHF,TGTGCCAGCAGATACTCGGGGGGTAGGGATTCACCCCTCCACTTT
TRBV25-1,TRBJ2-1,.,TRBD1,CASSETGGIDNEQFF,TGTGCCAGCAGTGAGACAGGGGGCATCGACAATGAGCAGTTCTTC
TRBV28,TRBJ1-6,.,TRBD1,CASRPPWEMGQYNSPLHF,TGTGCCAGCAGGCCCCCGTGGGAGATGGGACAGTATAATTCACCCCTCCACTTT
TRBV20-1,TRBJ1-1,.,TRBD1,CSASQTGLNTEAFF,TGCAGTGCTAGTCAGACAGGGCTAAACACTGAAGCTTTCTTT
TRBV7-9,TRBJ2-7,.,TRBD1,CAGTGGREQYF,TGTGCGGGGACAGGGGGCCGGGAGCAGTACTTC
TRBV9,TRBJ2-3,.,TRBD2,CASSSIAGGPTDTQYF,TGTGCCAGCAGCTCCATAGCGGGAGGGCCTACAGATACGCAGTATTTT
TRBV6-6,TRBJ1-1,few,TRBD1,CASRKQGYTEAFF,TGTGCCAGCAGAAAACAGGGGTACACTGAAGCTTTCTTT
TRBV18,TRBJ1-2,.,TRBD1,CASTNRQGRYGYTF,TGTGCCAGCACAAACAGACAGGGGAGGTATGGCTACACCTTC
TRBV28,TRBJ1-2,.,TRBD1,CASSLATGGEGYGYTF,TGTGCCAGCAGTTTAGCGACAGGGGGTGAGGGTTATGGCTACACCTTC
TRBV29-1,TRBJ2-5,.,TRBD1,CSVPQGPGETQYF,TGCAGCGTACCACAGGGGCCGGGAGAGACCCAGTACTTC
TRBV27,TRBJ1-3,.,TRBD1,CAINWRGQGISTIYF,TGTGCCATCAACTGGCGAGGACAGGGTATTTCCACCATATATTTT
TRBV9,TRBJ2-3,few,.,CASSARPGMADTQYF,TGTGCCAGCAGCGCCCGCCCCGGGATGGCAGATACGCAGTATTTT
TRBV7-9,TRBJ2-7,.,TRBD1,CASSDYGGGTGPEQYF,TGTGCCAGCAGCGATTACGGGGGCGGGACAGGTCCCGAGCAGTACTTC
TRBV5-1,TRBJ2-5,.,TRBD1,CASSLEGAHRQETQYF,TGCGCCAGCAGCTTGGAGGGGGCCCATCGGCAAGAGACCCAGTACTTC
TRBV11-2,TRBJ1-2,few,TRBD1,CASSTDRGGYTF,TGTGCCAGCAGCACGGACAGGGGTGGCTACACCTTC
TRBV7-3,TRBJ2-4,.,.,CASSLVPGELQYF,TGTGCCAGCAGCTTAGTCCCGGGGGAACTTCAGTACTTC
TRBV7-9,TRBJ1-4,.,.,CASSPRPLTGEKLFF,TGTGCCAGCAGCCCACGTCCCTTAACTGGTGAAAAACTGTTTTTT
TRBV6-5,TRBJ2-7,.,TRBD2,CASSYEIAGADEQYF,TGTGCCAGCAGTTACGAAATAGCGGGAGCAGATGAGCAGTACTTC
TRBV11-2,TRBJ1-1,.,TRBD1,CASSFVGGSPPSEAFF,TGTGCCAGCAGCTTTGTAGGGGGCTCACCCCCATCAGAAGCTTTCTTT
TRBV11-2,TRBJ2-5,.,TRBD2,CASSFRGVAGQETQYF,TGTGCCAGCAGCTTCAGAGGGGTAGCGGGACAAGAGACCCAGTACTTC
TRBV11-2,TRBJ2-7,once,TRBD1,CASSPSRDSFSYEQYF,TGTGCCAGCAGCCCTTCCCGGGACAGCTTCTCCTACGAGCAGTACTTC
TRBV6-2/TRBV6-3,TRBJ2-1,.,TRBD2,CASSFSTSGRKFF,TGTGCCAGCAGTTTCTCTACTAGCGGTAGAAAGTTCTTC
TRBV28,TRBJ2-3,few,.,CASSLPDFTDTQYF,TGTGCCAGCAGTTTACCTGACTTCACAGATACGCAGTATTTT
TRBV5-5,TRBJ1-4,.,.,CASSASPRGANEKLFF,TGTGCCAGCAGCGCCTCGCCCAGGGGTGCTAATGAAAAACTGTTTTTT
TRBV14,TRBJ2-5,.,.,CASSPMAGNFGQQETQYF,TGTGCCAGCAGCCCGATGGCGGGTAACTTCGGCCAACAAGAGACCCAGTACTTC
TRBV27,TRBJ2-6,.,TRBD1,CASRGTGILPGANVLTF,TGTGCCAGCAGAGGGACAGGCATTCTCCCTGGGGCCAACGTCCTGACTTTC
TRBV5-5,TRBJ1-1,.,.,CASSLYGRGNTEAFF,TGTGCCAGCAGCTTGTATGGCAGGGGGAACACTGAAGCTTTCTTT
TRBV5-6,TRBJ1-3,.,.,CASRRTISGNTIYF,TGTGCCAGCAGGCGGACAATCTCTGGAAACACCATATATTTT
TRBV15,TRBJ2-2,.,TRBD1,CATSGSGTGVTGELFF,TGTGCCACCAGCGGATCCGGGACAGGGGTGACCGGGGAGCTGTTTTTT
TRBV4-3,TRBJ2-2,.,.,CASSQDPFSGELFF,TGCGCCAGCAGCCAAGATCCATTCAGCGGGGAGCTGTTTTTT
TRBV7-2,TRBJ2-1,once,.,CASSHTLNEQFF,TGTGCCAGCAGCCATACTCTTAATGAGCAGTTCTTC
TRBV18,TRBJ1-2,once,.,CASSPKEQGRGYTF,TGTGCCAGCTCACCGAAGGAACAGGGAAGAGGCTACACCTTC
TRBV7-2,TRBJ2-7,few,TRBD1,CASSPRQGFYEQYF,TGTGCCAGCAGCCCGCGACAGGGGTTTTACGAGCAGTACTTC
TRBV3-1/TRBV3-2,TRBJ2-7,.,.,CASSQATSSYEQYF,TGTGCCAGCAGCCAAGCCACTAGCAGCTACGAGCAGTACTTC
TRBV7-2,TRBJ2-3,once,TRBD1,CASSLAFGTVGYAQYF,TGTGCCAGCAGCTTAGCCTTCGGGACAGTAGGTTATGCGCAGTATTTT
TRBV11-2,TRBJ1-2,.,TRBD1,CASRSTGTVYGYTF,TGTGCCAGCAGATCTACCGGGACAGTGTATGGCTACACCTTC
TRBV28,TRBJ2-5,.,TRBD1,CASSFDRVWQETQYF,TGTGCCAGCAGTTTCGACAGGGTCTGGCAAGAGACCCAGTACTTC
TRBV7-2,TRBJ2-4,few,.,CASSLAGLAKNIQYF,TGTGCCAGCAGCTTAGCGGGCCTAGCCAAAAACATTCAGTACTTC
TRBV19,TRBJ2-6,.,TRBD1,CASKGTGDSGANVLTF,TGTGCCAGTAAAGGGACAGGGGACTCTGGGGCCAACGTCCTGACTTTC
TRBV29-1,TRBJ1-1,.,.,CSALRGTTEAFF,TGCAGCGCCCTCCGGGGTACCACTGAAGCTTTCTTT
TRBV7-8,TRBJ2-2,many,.,CASSLVTGSRDLDAGELFF,TGTGCCAGCAGCTTAGTTACGGGGTCCCGGGACTTAGACGCCGGGGAGCTGTTTTTT
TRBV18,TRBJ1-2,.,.,CASSPGGGYTF,TGTGCCAGCTCACCAGGTGGCGGCTACACCTTC
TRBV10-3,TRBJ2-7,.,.,CAIRSLVPTYEQYF,TGTGCCATCAGGAGCCTGGTCCCAACCTACGAGCAGTACTTC
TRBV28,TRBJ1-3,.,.,CASTEDSYSGNTIYF,TGTGCCAGCACTGAGGACAGTTACTCTGGAAACACCATATATTTT
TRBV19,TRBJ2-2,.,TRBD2,CASSPSGRANTGELFF,TGTGCCAGTAGTCCAAGCGGGAGGGCGAACACCGGGGAGCTGTTTTTT